The source of this TCR beta chain is a study of identical twins. MiXCR, run by TCRdb on the 5' RACE reads, gives a single entry per CDR3 protein. The sample comprises 450,000 to 600,000 distinct CDR3 sequences, around 20% of which are singletons, and more than 0.4% rests with the top ten. Germline V lookup: CDR1 DFQATT, CDR2 SNEGSKA (reference sequence). Trimming stripped 6 bases from V and 6 bases from J, with 25 bases between. CDR3 length equals 16 residues. This sample also belongs to another study, concerning yellow fever vaccine responses in identical twins.

The chain joins TRBV20-1 to TRBJ2-3; TRBD1 might be the D (6 bases). Sequencing used CD4+ T cells sorted from blood. This receptor was taken from a young woman in good health. The CDR3 loop reads CSATQGAARGGDTQYF. The CDR3 coding sequence is TGCAGTGCCACACAGGGCGCGGCCAGAGGGGGTGATACGCAGTATTTT.